The clone carrying this T cell receptor beta chain has at least ten counts. Its target is not known. The source of the sample is a study of molecular identifiers for immune sequencing clone quantification. Across the whole study: Four of five splits of RNA from 20,000 or 100,000 naive CD8 cells were sequenced in replicates.

Study-level results: Because of identical TCR molecules sharing a barcode, sizes of highly expanded clones could be underestimated. Effector cells had over 99% of their molecules in clones above 20 RNA copies, while naive cells had under 1%.

Via MiXCR, TCRdb re-called the PCR reads, giving one row per CDR3 protein. Of 550,000 to 750,000 distinct CDR3 sequences listed, about 20% are singletons. V trimming: 7 bases; J trimming: 3 bases; junction bases outside the gene matches: 18. Germline CDR1 SQVTM, CDR2 ANQGSEA. This CDR3 spans 17 amino acids. A CD8+CD4-CCR7+CD45RA+ gate was used to sort naive CD8 T cells. The sample was naive CD8+ T cells from blood, with Jurkat cell RNA spiked in. Subset denoted: FACS-sorted CD8+CD4-CCR7+CD45RA+ naive T cells. The sequence derives from a human donor in good health. Some libraries in this study had Jurkat cell RNA spiked in. The rearrangement links TRBV29-1 to TRBJ2-7, with 10 positions matching TRBD1. The CDR3 sequence: CSAREDRGRFLGYEQYF. DNA of the CDR3: TGCAGCGCCAGGGAAGACAGGGGGCGTTTTCTCGGCTACGAGCAGTACTTC.